This T cell receptor (beta chain) came from a study of metastatic and nonmetastatic thyroid tumors. Thyroid surgery had not been preceded by any treatment in any patient. This clone ranks as medium-sized. Study processing details: The study built a papillary thyroid cancer distant-metastasis classifier from CDR3 differences across clinicopathological groups. TCRdb re-called clones via MiXCR from the PCR reads. What appears here as the V and J calls and clone size reflects TCRdb's work, not the paper's. The profile shows 12,000 or so clones, roughly 28% of them singletons. J gave up 3 bases and V 5 bases, and 10 bases lay outside the gene matches. Germline V gene data show CDR1 as SGHAT and CDR2 as FQNNGV. This CDR3 is built from 15 residues.

The sequenced material came from tumor tissue. The clonotype originates from a female donor with papillary thyroid cancer or a benign thyroid nodule (not recorded which). Some clones in this sample may be carry-over from other donors' samples. The chain recombines TRBV11-2 with TRBJ2-7; 7 bases are shared with TRBD2. CDR3 in DNA: TGTGCCAGCAGCCCTCGAGCGGGATCATACTACGAGCAGTACTTC. Protein product: CASSPRAGSYYEQYF.